This passage covers 4 T cell receptor beta chains from one sample sequenced in a study of T cells in Graves' hyperthyroidism and ophthalmopathy. The source material, RNA transcripts, was used to amplify TCR beta CDR3 regions. The HTBI primer set drove a first-round RT-PCR of the TCR CDR3. MiXCR, run by TCRdb on the multiplex PCR reads, gives a single entry per CDR3 protein. The sample has about half a million distinct CDR3 sequences; around 15% are singletons. The specimen was blood. The receptors originated from a woman aged 25 to 39 with Graves' ophthalmopathy.

This clonotype was seen repeatedly, ten times or more. The gene calls are TRBV20-1 and TRBJ2-6; 8 positions agree with TRBD1. Germline values: CDR1 DFQATT, CDR2 SNEGSKA (reference sequence). This CDR3 has 15 amino acids. The V segment lost 2 bases and the J segment 4 bases; nucleotides outside the gene matches: 4. This CDR3 is CSARQGAPGANVLTF. The DNA of the CDR3 is TGCAGTGCTAGACAGGGGGCGCCAGGGGCCAACGTCCTGACTTTC.

This clonotype was seen a few times. The chain has TRBV3-1 and TRBJ2-7; TRBD2 matches 8 bases. This CDR3 is 16 amino acids long. Unmatched junction bases numbered 7, after V lost 0 bases and J lost 3 bases. Germline V gene sequence: CDR1 LGHDT, CDR2 YNNKEL (reference sequence). CDR3: CASSQDSGSSLYEQYF. In nucleotides, the CDR3 is TGTGCCAGCAGCCAAGACAGCGGGAGCTCTCTCTACGAGCAGTACTTC.

This clonotype was counted at least ten times. The chain couples TRBV28 to TRBJ2-1, with a tentative D call TRBD1 (6 bases). Looked up from germline, CDR1 is MDHEN and CDR2 is SYDVKM. Trimming removed 2 bases from V and 7 bases from J, with 9 bases in between. The CDR3 runs to 13 residues. The CDR3 sequence is CASSLRGGNEQFF. CDR3 DNA sequence: TGTGCCAGCAGTTTACGAGGGGGTAATGAGCAGTTCTTC.

This clonotype appeared a few times. The rearrangement joins TRBV5-1 to TRBJ2-2; 10 positions agree with TRBD2. V lost 0 bases and J lost 1; bases outside the gene matches: 0. The V gene's germline CDR1 is SGHRS and CDR2 YFSETQ. CDR3 length equals 16 residues. CDR3 nucleotides: TGCGCCAGCAGCTTGGCTAGCGGGGGGAACACCGGGGAGCTGTTTTTT. This translates into CASSLASGGNTGELFF.